A single sample gave rise to the 27 T cell receptor beta chains below, sequenced in a study of CD8+CD57+ T cells in acquired aplastic anemia. The TCR beta profiling, which covered VDJ combination and CDR3 sequence, was carried out using genomic DNA as the template. From the reads, TCRdb called clonotypes with MiXCR, one entry per CDR3 protein. The sample records approximately 58,000 distinct CDR3 sequences, roughly 60% being singletons. By flow cytometry, patients selected for sequencing had shown an expansion of CD8+CD57+ cells. Sequencing was done on a sample of sorted CD4+, CD8+, or CD8+CD57+ T cells (not recorded which) from PBMCs. The source is a human donor with aplastic anemia.

The gene calls are TRBV7-6 and TRBJ2-7, with unresolved D. The CDR3 runs to 12 residues. V lost 1 base to trimming and J lost 5 bases, with 6 bases between them. Germline V gene data show CDR1 as SGHVS and CDR2 as FNYEAQ. CDR3 residues: CASSLDRDEQYF. CDR3 bases: TGTGCCAGCAGCTTAGACCGTGACGAGCAGTACTTC.

J is TRBJ1-1 and V is TRBV20-1, with no clear D. V was cut by 3 bases and J by 5 bases, with 16 bases left in between. CDR1 is DFQATT, CDR2 SNEGSKA, per germline (reference sequence). The CDR3 runs 14 residues. The CDR3 DNA reads as TGCAGTGCTAGTTGGGCAGGATTTTCGACTGAAGCTTTCTTT. It is translated as CSASWAGFSTEAFF.

This clonotype was observed many times. This chain uses TRBV27 with TRBJ2-7, with unresolved D. CDR1 MNHEY and CDR2 SMNVEV come from the germline V gene (reference sequence). The length of the CDR3 is 12 residues. V was clipped by 4 bases and J by 6 bases, with 10 bases between them. CDR3 protein: CASSSGLSEQYF. For the CDR3, the DNA is TGTGCCAGCAGTTCGGGCCTCTCCGAGCAGTACTTC.

This clonotype appeared once. This rearrangement joins TRBV7-6 to TRBJ2-7; D is perhaps TRBD2 (6 bases). The CDR3 has 16 residues. CDR1 and CDR2 from the germline V gene are SGHVS and FNYEAQ. V lost 3 bases to trimming and J lost 5 bases, with 20 bases between them. The CDR3 DNA reads TGTGCCAGCAGCTTCGCTCATCGGGGGATTAGCGACGAGCAGTACTTC. Translating it yields CASSFAHRGISDEQYF.

The chain combines TRBV12-3 or TRBV12-4 with TRBJ2-7; TRBD1 is a possible D gene (5 bases). This CDR3 is built from 13 residues. Trimming cost V 3 bases and J 3 bases, with 9 bases left between them. The CDR3 protein is CASSFGAIYEQYF. Here the CDR3 DNA reads TGTGCCAGCAGTTTTGGGGCCATCTACGAGCAGTACTTC.

The genes are TRBV7-2 and TRBJ1-2; maybe TRBD1 (5 bases). The CDR3 is 12 amino acids. Trimming cost V 5 bases and J 5 bases, with 9 bases left between them. CDR1 is SGHTA, CDR2 FQGNSA, per germline. The CDR3 loop is CASSDDRYGYTF. CDR3 nucleotide sequence: TGTGCCAGCAGCGACGACAGATATGGCTACACCTTC.

In its sample, this clonotype was seen many times. V usage is TRBV7-6 and J usage is TRBJ2-1; no clear D gene. V lost 2 bases, J lost 0 bases, and 8 bases lay in between. The CDR3 covers 15 residues. Germline V gene sequence: CDR1 SGHVS, CDR2 FNYEAQ. CDR3 loop: CASSLTASSYNEQFF. The CDR3 DNA is TGTGCCAGCAGCTTAACAGCGAGCTCCTACAATGAGCAGTTCTTC.

This clonotype was picked up a small number of times. The J gene is TRBJ1-2, the V gene TRBV24-1, with TRBD1 as a possible D gene (6 bases). Germline V gives CDR1 KGHDR, CDR2 SFDVKD. V gave up 4 bases and J gave up 2 bases, with 10 bases separating them. This CDR3 has 14 residues. The CDR3 sequence is CATSDLGTNYGYTF. The CDR3 DNA reads TGTGCCACCAGTGACCTAGGGACAAACTATGGCTACACCTTC.

The V call is TRBV29-1, the J call TRBJ1-1; a possible D gene is TRBD1 (6 bases). Trimming pared 5 bases from V and 1 base from J, leaving 8 bases between. Germline CDR1 reads SQVTM; CDR2 reads ANQGSEA. The CDR3 spans 12 residues. Written as DNA, the CDR3 is TGCAGCGTTCCGGGACAGAACACTGAAGCTTTCTTT. This sequence encodes CSVPGQNTEAFF.

This clonotype has a count of ten or more. The rearrangement joins TRBV15 to TRBJ2-3; D may correspond to TRBD1 or TRBD2 (5 bases each). Trimming removed 2 bases from V and 1 base from J, with 10 bases in between. The CDR3 covers 15 residues. Germline V gene sequence: CDR1 LNHNV, CDR2 YYDKDF (reference sequence). This CDR3 is CATSRLRDGTDTQYF. In DNA form, the CDR3 reads TGTGCCACCAGCAGACTCCGGGACGGCACAGATACGCAGTATTTT.

The chain links TRBV7-2 to TRBJ1-5, with TRBD1 identical over 7 bases. Trimming cost V 6 bases and J 7 bases; bases outside gene matches: 12. Germline V CDR1 and CDR2: SGHTA, FQGNSA. The CDR3 runs to 15 residues. The DNA of the CDR3 is TGTGCCAGCAGTTTAACAGGGGCCCTAAGGCAGCCCCAGCATTTT. Translation gives CASSLTGALRQPQHF.

A note on this clonotype: Relative to the germline gene, one junction end is altered; a read error may explain this. The chain is built from TRBV25-1 and TRBJ1-2; no definite D call. Germline V CDR1 and CDR2: MGHDK, SYGVNS. The CDR3 consists of 14 residues. In nucleotides, the CDR3 is TGTGCCAGCAGCGAATCCGGGTCAGCTTATGGCTACACCTTC. As protein: CASSESGSAYGYTF.

The chain joins TRBV5-8 to TRBJ2-7; weak D call: TRBD2 (5 bases). Germline V CDR1 and CDR2: SGHTS, YDEGEE. CDR3 size: 13 residues. Trimming cost V 1 base and J 5 bases, with 10 bases left between them. The CDR3 region has the DNA TGTGCCAGCAGCTTGTCTCCCGGGGACGAGCAGTACTTC. It codes for CASSLSPGDEQYF. Full variable domain (remainder filled in from reference TRBV5-8 and TRBJ2-7): EAGVTQSPTHLIKTRGQQATLRCSPISGHTSVYWYQQALGLGLQFLLWYDEGEERNRGNFPPRFSGRQFPNYSSELNVNALELEDSALYLCASSLSPGDEQYFGPGTRLTVT.

The chain links TRBV10-2 to TRBJ1-5, with D hard to call. Looked up from germline, CDR1 is WSHSY and CDR2 is SAAADI. The CDR3 extends over 12 amino acids. The ends were cut back, 0 bases at V and 7 bases at J, with 4 bases in the middle. This chain's CDR3 is CASSESGQPQHF. CDR3 DNA: TGCGCCAGCAGTGAGTCGGGCCAGCCCCAGCATTTT.

This clonotype was seen a few times. This may come from a read error, since a much larger clone is one base off. The chain links TRBV6-1 to TRBJ2-3, with unresolved D. Germline V lookup: CDR1 MNHNS, CDR2 SASEGT. The CDR3 has 14 residues. The CDR3 is CASSPRYSTDTQCF. The CDR3 DNA reads TGTGCCAGCTCCCCCAGATATAGCACAGATACGCAGTGTTTT.

Of note for this clonotype: A much larger clone differs from this one at a single base, so this may be a read error. In this CDR3 the conserved last residue, phenylalanine or tryptophan, is missing, so a read error is likely. This chain uses TRBV6-2 or TRBV6-3 with TRBJ2-7; 10 nucleotides match TRBD1. V was pared by 5 bases and J by 5 bases, with 12 bases of the junction left unmatched. Germline V gene sequence: CDR1 MNHEY, CDR2 SVGEGT. This CDR3 contains 16 residues. The CDR3: CASSRDRGAKRNEQYS. The CDR3 DNA reads TGTGCCAGCAGTCGGGACAGGGGCGCCAAACGTAACGAGCAGTACTCC.

This clonotype came up a few times. The chain uses TRBV4-1 and TRBJ1-3; 8 positions match TRBD1. Germline assignment: CDR1 MGHRA and CDR2 YSYEKL. J lost 0 bases, V lost 0 bases, and 10 bases had no gene match. This CDR3 is 19 amino acids long. The CDR3 reads CASSQDKMGTGSSGNTIYF. CDR3 nucleotides: TGCGCCAGCAGCCAAGATAAGATGGGGACAGGAAGCTCTGGAAACACCATATATTTT.

The V call is TRBV19, the J call TRBJ2-6; D remains ambiguous. V shed 7 bases and J shed 0 bases, with 10 bases lying between them. Germline values: CDR1 LNHDA, CDR2 SQIVND (reference sequence). The CDR3 totals 15 residues. CDR3 nucleotides: TGTGCCAGTATCCAGGCCGGCTCTGGGGCCAACGTCCTGACTTTC. Residues: CASIQAGSGANVLTF.

This clonotype appeared many times. V usage is TRBV15 and J usage is TRBJ1-1, with a weak D call TRBD1 (5 bases). Germline assignment: CDR1 LNHNV and CDR2 YYDKDF (reference sequence). The CDR3 runs 16 residues. Trimming removed 0 bases from V and 1 base from J, with 12 bases in between. This CDR3 is CATSRDYRGSNTEAFF. The CDR3 DNA reads TGTGCCACCAGCAGAGATTACCGGGGCTCGAACACTGAAGCTTTCTTT.

The rearrangement joins TRBV9 to TRBJ1-3; D may be TRBD1 (5 bases). V gave up 4 bases and J gave up 5 bases, with 16 bases separating them. Germline CDR1 is SGDLS and CDR2 is YYNGEE. The CDR3 contains 15 residues. The CDR3 loop reads CASSSHAEGRNTIYF. In DNA form, the CDR3 reads TGTGCCAGCAGCTCACATGCGGAGGGGCGAAACACCATATATTTT.

This clonotype came up a few times. This sequence joins TRBV10-2 and TRBJ2-7; D might be TRBD1 (5 bases). Between the trimmed V and J ends, which lost 0 bases and 3 bases, there was a span of 18 bases. The CDR3 is 17 residues long. Germline V gives CDR1 WSHSY, CDR2 SAAADI. The CDR3 protein is CASSESGIRGRDYEQYF. The CDR3 bases are TGCGCCAGCAGTGAGTCTGGAATAAGGGGAAGGGACTACGAGCAGTACTTC.

This clonotype was recorded many times. The chain joins TRBV11-2 to TRBJ2-7; perhaps TRBD2 as D (6 bases). This CDR3 spans 14 amino acids. Trimming pared 3 bases from V and 4 bases from J, leaving 13 bases between. Germline assignment: CDR1 SGHAT and CDR2 FQNNGV. The CDR3 DNA is TGTGCCAGCAGCTTTAGTACGGGGGTGTACGAGCAGTACGTC. This encodes CASSFSTGVYEQYV.

This chain joins TRBV12-3 or TRBV12-4 and TRBJ1-2, with D hard to call. This CDR3 is 13 amino acids long. The germline V and J ends were trimmed by 7 bases and 4 bases, with 13 bases remaining between them. In DNA, the CDR3 is TGTGCCAGCACCTTGGCGGGCCCCTATGGCTACACCTTC. This encodes CASTLAGPYGYTF.

J is TRBJ2-7 and V is TRBV2; 9 nucleotides line up with TRBD1. This CDR3 comprises 14 residues. The V and J ends lost 7 bases and 2 bases, in that order; junction bases with no gene match: 6. Germline V gene sequence: CDR1 SNHLY, CDR2 FYNNEI. The CDR3: CASTRQGVAYEQYF. Here the CDR3 DNA reads TGTGCCAGCACTAGACAGGGGGTGGCCTACGAGCAGTACTTC.

This clonotype was seen only a few times. This rearrangement joins TRBV7-8 to TRBJ2-6; 8 nucleotides match TRBD1. The CDR3 has 15 amino acids. V shed 8 bases and J 0 bases; nucleotides not matched to a gene: 3. From germline, CDR1 is SGHVS and CDR2 FQNEAQ. In DNA, the CDR3 is TGTGCCAGCGACAGGGGTACCTCTGGGGCCAACGTCCTGACTTTC. Translated: CASDRGTSGANVLTF.

As regards this clonotype: This CDR3 fails to terminate in the conserved phenylalanine or tryptophan, so it likely reflects a read error. This chain links TRBV2 with TRBJ1-3; D uncertain. The CDR3 runs 16 residues. Trimming took 11 bases from V and 0 from J, leaving 20 bases between them. Germline CDR1 and CDR2: SNHLY and FYNNEI. The CDR3: CAGLAGTMSSGNTIYL. CDR3 nucleotide sequence: TGTGCCGGGCTTGCAGGAACCATGAGCTCTGGAAACACCATATATCTT.

The chain couples TRBV19 to TRBJ2-7; D call uncertain. The CDR3 has 13 residues. The germline gives CDR1 LNHDA, CDR2 SQIVND (reference sequence). The V end was cut by 3 bases, the J end by 2 bases, with 8 bases between. The CDR3, as DNA: TGTGCCAGTAGTATCTCCGTAACCTACGAGCAGTACTTC. Encoded protein: CASSISVTYEQYF.